Below are 5 T cell receptor beta chains sequenced from a single sample in a study of response to subunit inactivated influenza vaccine. TCRdb re-derived calls from the RT-PCR reads in MiXCR, one entry per CDR3 protein. Here the sample spans around 540,000 distinct CDR3 sequences, about 12% being singletons. The sequencing used PBMCs from blood, collected on the day of vaccination. These receptors were taken from a man aged 45 to 65 who received an inactivated influenza vaccine.

This clonotype has a count of ten or more. The chain uses TRBV28 and TRBJ1-1; no clear D gene. Germline lookup yields CDR1 MDHEN and CDR2 SYDVKM. Trimming stripped 2 bases from V and 1 base from J, with 5 bases between. The CDR3 loop spans 13 amino acids. CDR3 sequence reads: CASSLLRNTEAFF. In DNA form, the CDR3 reads TGTGCCAGCAGTTTACTTAGGAACACTGAAGCTTTCTTT.

This clonotype came up a few times. V usage is TRBV7-2 and J usage is TRBJ2-5, with a tentative D call TRBD1 (5 bases). The CDR3 is 13 amino acids. Trimming pared 4 bases from V and 5 bases from J, leaving 11 bases between. The germline CDR1 and CDR2 sequences are SGHTA and FQGNSA. The CDR3 sequence is CASSSRDLETQYF. CDR3 DNA sequence: TGTGCCAGCAGCTCCAGGGATTTGGAGACCCAGTACTTC.

This clonotype was observed a few times. This chain joins TRBV11-2 and TRBJ2-1; TRBD2 aligns across 8 bases. CDR3 length: 16 residues. The germline gives CDR1 SGHAT, CDR2 FQNNGV. Trimming at V came to 1 base and at J to 2 bases, leaving 4 bases not matched to a gene. The CDR3: CASSLGGSGAYNEQFF. The CDR3, as DNA: TGTGCCAGCAGCTTAGGCGGTAGCGGGGCCTACAATGAGCAGTTCTTC.

J is TRBJ2-7 and V is TRBV4-1; 7 positions match TRBD1. Germline V gene data show CDR1 as MGHRA and CDR2 as YSYEKL. CDR3 length equals 15 residues. V dropped 0 bases and J dropped 4; count of bases not matched to a gene: 6. For the CDR3, the DNA is TGCGCCAGCAGCCAAGAGCTGGACAGGAGGTACGAGCAGTACTTC. Its translation is CASSQELDRRYEQYF.

The V call is TRBV7-9, the J call TRBJ2-1; possibly TRBD2 for D (5 bases). With 5 bases removed from V and 9 bases from J, the gap between germline ends came to 5 bases. Germline V gene data show CDR1 as SEHNR and CDR2 as FQNEAQ (reference sequence). The CDR3 has 10 residues. For the CDR3, the DNA is TGTGCCAGCAGCCGGGGTGAGCAGTTCTTC. It codes for CASSRGEQFF.